The entry that follows covers one TCR beta chain sequence. What it recognizes is unknown. In total, each donor contributed a single heparinised blood draw that averaged around 100 mL. CD4+ cells of the naive, central memory, regulatory and stem cell-like memory types were sorted via CD45RO/CCR7/CD25/CD127/CD95/CD27. The data derive from a study of beta chain features in type 1 diabetes. Study-wide results and caveats: TCRB CDR3 length was moderately but significantly reduced in all four CD4+ subsets of Type 1 diabetes patients. The similarity of naive, central memory and Treg TCRB repertoires appeared greater among patients than among healthy donors. Individuals with type 1 diabetes displayed fewer insertions and more deletions at VDJ junctions.

The germline V gene encodes CDR1 SGHTA and CDR2 FQGNSA. CDR3 length: 16 amino acids. V was shortened by 0 bases and J by 3 bases, with 13 bases between the two germline ends. Of the isolated RNA, all was reverse transcribed, and so the sequenced material was expressed TCRB transcripts. This table comes from immunoSEQ multiplex PCR, and its TCRdb copy is limited to in-frame clones, with some not included. The sample yields 150,000 or so clones, approximately 62% seen once. This sequence originates from a man younger than 40 with type 1 diabetes. Sequencing was done on a sample of naive CD4+ T cells from blood. The chain recombines TRBV7-2 with TRBJ2-3; either TRBD1 or TRBD2 may supply D (5 bases each). The CDR3 protein is CASSLAQFGATDTQYF. For the CDR3, the DNA is TGTGCCAGCAGCTTAGCGCAATTCGGGGCTACAGATACGCAGTATTTT.